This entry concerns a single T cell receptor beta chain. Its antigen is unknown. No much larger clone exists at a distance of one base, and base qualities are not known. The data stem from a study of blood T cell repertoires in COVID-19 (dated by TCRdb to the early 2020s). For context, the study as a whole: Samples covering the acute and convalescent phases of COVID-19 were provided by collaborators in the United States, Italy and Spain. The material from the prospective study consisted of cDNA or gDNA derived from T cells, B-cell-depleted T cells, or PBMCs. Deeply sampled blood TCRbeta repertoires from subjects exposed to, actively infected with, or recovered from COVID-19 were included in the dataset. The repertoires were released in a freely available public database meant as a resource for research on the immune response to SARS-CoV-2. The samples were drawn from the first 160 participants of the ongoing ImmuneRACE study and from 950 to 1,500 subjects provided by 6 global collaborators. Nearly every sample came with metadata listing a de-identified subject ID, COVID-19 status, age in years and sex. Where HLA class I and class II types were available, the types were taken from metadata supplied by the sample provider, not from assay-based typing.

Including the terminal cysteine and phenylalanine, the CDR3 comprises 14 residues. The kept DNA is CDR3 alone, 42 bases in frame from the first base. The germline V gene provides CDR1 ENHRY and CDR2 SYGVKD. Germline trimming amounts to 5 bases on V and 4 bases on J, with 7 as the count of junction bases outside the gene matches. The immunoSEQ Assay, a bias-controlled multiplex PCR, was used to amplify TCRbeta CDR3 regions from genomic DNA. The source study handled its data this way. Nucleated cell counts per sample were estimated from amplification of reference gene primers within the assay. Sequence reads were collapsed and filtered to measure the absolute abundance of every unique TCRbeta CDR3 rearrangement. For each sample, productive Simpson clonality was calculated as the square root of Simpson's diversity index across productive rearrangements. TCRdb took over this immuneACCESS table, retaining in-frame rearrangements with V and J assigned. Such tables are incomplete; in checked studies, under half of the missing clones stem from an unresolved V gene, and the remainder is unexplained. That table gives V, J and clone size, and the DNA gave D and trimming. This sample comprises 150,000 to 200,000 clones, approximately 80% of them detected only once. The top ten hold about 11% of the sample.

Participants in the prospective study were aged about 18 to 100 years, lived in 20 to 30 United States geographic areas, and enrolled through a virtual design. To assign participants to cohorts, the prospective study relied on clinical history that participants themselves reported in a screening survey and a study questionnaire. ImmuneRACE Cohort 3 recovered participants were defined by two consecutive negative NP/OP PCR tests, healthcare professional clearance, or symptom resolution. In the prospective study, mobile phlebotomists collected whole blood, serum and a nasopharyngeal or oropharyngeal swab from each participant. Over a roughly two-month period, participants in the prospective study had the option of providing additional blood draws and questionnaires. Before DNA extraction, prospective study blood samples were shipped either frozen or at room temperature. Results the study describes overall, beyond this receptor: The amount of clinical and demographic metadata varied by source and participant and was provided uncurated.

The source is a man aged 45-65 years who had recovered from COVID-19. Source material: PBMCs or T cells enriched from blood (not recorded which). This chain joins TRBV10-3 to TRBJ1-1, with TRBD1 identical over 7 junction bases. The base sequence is TGTGCCATCAGTACACAGGGGCCCAGCACTGAAGCTTTCTTT. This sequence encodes CAISTQGPSTEAFF.